This T cell receptor beta chain was identified during a study of T cell responses to AZD1222 COVID-19 vaccine. Study conclusions and caveats: Donors were largely white British and mainly female; clonal diversity was possibly underestimated.

This table comes from immunoSEQ multiplex PCR, and its TCRdb copy is limited to in-frame clones, with some not included. The profile shows 250,000 to 300,000 clones, around 93% of them singletons. Points on this clone: Its matching antigen is unknown.

Germline values: CDR1 SQVTM, CDR2 ANQGSEA. The CDR3 sequence is 14 residues long. The V and J ends lost 0 bases and 8 bases, in that order; junction bases with no gene match: 5. The origin of this receptor is an adult who received the AZD1222 COVID-19 vaccine. The chain recombines TRBV29-1 with TRBJ2-1; TRBD2 matches 9 bases. The input for sequencing was peripheral blood, taken 28 days after the second AZD1222 dose. The CDR3: CSVEEARGGDEQFF. In nucleotides, the CDR3 is TGCAGCGTTGAAGAAGCTCGCGGGGGGGATGAGCAGTTCTTC.